The 26 T cell receptor beta chains below come from one sample, sequenced in a study of cytomegalovirus exposure and HLA in healthy donors. Researchers ran the PCR with 60 Vbeta and 13 Jbeta primers. The assay was immunoSEQ multiplex PCR, and TCRdb's table has in-frame clones only and misses some. This sample has about 180,000 clones, with approximately 73% found just once. Sequenced: PBMCs. The receptors stem from a woman aged 25 to 39 in good health and CMV-seropositive.

The chain combines TRBV15 with TRBJ1-1; TRBD1 aligns across 9 bases. The trim removed 3 bases at V and 5 bases at J, leaving 4 bases unmatched. The germline gives CDR1 LNHNV, CDR2 YYDKDF (reference sequence). The CDR3 has 14 amino acids. The CDR3 here is CATSRGTGRTEAFF. DNA for the CDR3: TGTGCCACCAGCAGGGGGACAGGGCGAACTGAAGCTTTCTTT.

The CDR3 nucleotides read TGTGCCAGCAGAGACAGCGGGGAGACCCAGTACTTC. Protein product: CASRDSGETQYF. This chain connects TRBV7-9 to TRBJ2-5, with D possibly TRBD2 on 6 matching bases. Trimming pared 6 bases from V and 5 bases from J, leaving 10 bases between. Germline CDR1 SEHNR, CDR2 FQNEAQ (reference sequence). The CDR3 is made up of 12 amino acids.

V usage is TRBV12-5 and J usage is TRBJ2-7; D remains unclear. The germline V gene has CDR1 LGHNT and CDR2 FRNRAP. V lost 1 base, J lost 5 bases, and 12 bases lay in between. The CDR3 has 14 residues. CDR3 loop: CASGLDGARDEQYF. DNA for the CDR3: TGTGCTAGTGGTTTGGACGGAGCTAGAGACGAGCAGTACTTC. The whole variable domain, remainder taken from reference TRBV12-5 and TRBJ2-7, is DARVTQTPRHKVTEMGQEVTMRCQPILGHNTVFWYRQTMMQGLELLAYFRNRAPLDDSGMPKDRFSAEMPDATLATLKIQPSEPRDSAVYFCASGLDGARDEQYFGPGTRLTVT.

The chain joins TRBV5-4 to TRBJ1-3, with D possibly matching TRBD1 (5 bases). Germline loops: CDR1 SGHNT, CDR2 YYREEE (reference sequence). This CDR3 region has 14 residues. Between the trimmed V and J ends, which lost 1 base and 2 bases, there was a span of 7 bases. The CDR3 nucleotides read TGTGCCAGCAGCTTGACGGGGGCTGGAAACACCATATATTTT. This translates into CASSLTGAGNTIYF. The whole variable domain, filled in from reference TRBV5-4 and TRBJ1-3, reads ETGVTQSPTHLIKTRGQQVTLRCSSQSGHNTVSWYQQALGQGPQFIFQYYREEENGRGNFPPRFSGLQFPNYSSELNVNALELDDSALYLCASSLTGAGNTIYFGEGSWLTVV.

This rearrangement joins TRBV11-1 to TRBJ2-5, with D possibly TRBD2 on 5 matching bases. With 6 bases removed from V and 2 bases from J, the gap between germline ends came to 16 bases. This CDR3 has 15 residues. The germline gives CDR1 SGHAT, CDR2 FQDESV (reference sequence). Written as DNA, the CDR3 is TGTGCCAGCAGAGCCTTACGGGGAGCACAAGAGACCCAGTACTTC. This gives the protein CASRALRGAQETQYF. The whole variable domain, remainder taken from reference TRBV11-1 and TRBJ2-5, is EAEVAQSPRYKITEKSQAVAFWCDPISGHATLYWYRQILGQGPELLVQFQDESVVDDSQLPKDRFSAERLKGVDSTLKIQPAELGDSAMYLCASRALRGAQETQYFGPGTRLLVL.

The gene calls are TRBV18 and TRBJ1-5; D gene uncertain. V lost 3 bases and J 7 bases, leaving 10 bases between the germline ends. Looked up from germline, CDR1 is KGHSH and CDR2 is LQKENI. The CDR3 spans 13 residues. CDR3 DNA sequence: TGTGCCAGCTCACCCGACGAGGGACAGCCCCAGCATTTT. Translation gives CASSPDEGQPQHF. Based on the CDR3 plus reference TRBV18 and TRBJ1-5, the full variable domain is NAGVMQNPRHLVRRRGQEARLRCSPMKGHSHVYWYRQLPEEGLKFMVYLQKENIIDESGMPKERFSAEFPKEGPSILRIQQVVRGDSAAYFCASSPDEGQPQHFGDGTRLSIL.

The chain couples TRBV7-2 to TRBJ1-6; 8 bases agree with TRBD1. Germline V gives CDR1 SGHTA, CDR2 FQGNSA. Trimming at V came to 5 bases and at J to 9 bases, leaving 9 bases not matched to a gene. This CDR3 is 15 amino acids long. In DNA form, the CDR3 reads TGTGCCAGCAGCCCAGCGCAGGGGGCATCTTCACCCCTCCACTTT. Translation gives CASSPAQGASSPLHF.

This clone turned up a few times. The J gene is TRBJ1-4, the V gene TRBV30; D remains ambiguous. This CDR3 is built from 14 residues. From germline, CDR1 is GTSNPN and CDR2 SVGIG (reference sequence). V lost 0 bases to trimming and J lost 4 bases, with 9 bases between them. CDR3 coding DNA: TGTGCCTGGAGTGTGAGGGCCCTTAATGAAAAACTGTTTTTT. Protein product: CAWSVRALNEKLFF.

The chain couples TRBV9 to TRBJ1-2; 11 bases align to TRBD1. The germline V gene has CDR1 SGDLS and CDR2 YYNGEE. V lost 0 bases, J lost 6 bases, and 10 bases stayed unmatched. This CDR3 comprises 17 residues. In nucleotides, the CDR3 is TGTGCCAGCAGCGTAGTAGGCGGGACAGGGGGGAGGAATGGCTACACCTTC. The encoded protein is CASSVVGGTGGRNGYTF.

The V and J genes are TRBV13 and TRBJ2-3, with D hard to call. The CDR3 spans 15 residues. The germline gives CDR1 PRHDT, CDR2 FYEKMQ (reference sequence). Trimming took 6 bases from V and 0 from J, leaving 13 bases between them. CDR3 nucleotides: TGTGCCAGCAGTTCTGACGGAGCTAGCACAGATACGCAGTATTTT. This encodes CASSSDGASTDTQYF.

The chain joins TRBV29-1 to TRBJ1-2; 7 nucleotides agree with TRBD1. From germline, CDR1 is SQVTM and CDR2 ANQGSEA. V shed 6 bases and J 4 bases; nucleotides not matched to a gene: 5. The CDR3 covers 12 residues. In DNA form, the CDR3 reads TGCAGCGTCCAGGGGGAGAGCTATGGCTACACCTTC. Translated, it gives CSVQGESYGYTF.

The chain's CDR3 is CASSSRPGTSGGPSYEQYF. CDR3 in DNA: TGTGCCAGCAGCTCTCGTCCCGGGACTAGCGGGGGTCCGAGCTACGAGCAGTACTTC. The V gene is TRBV9, the J gene TRBJ2-7; 14 nucleotides line up with TRBD2. Germline CDR1 and CDR2: SGDLS and YYNGEE. The CDR3 is 19 residues long. V was clipped by 4 bases and J by 3 bases; unmatched bases: 15.

The chain joins TRBV4-3 to TRBJ1-4; 9 nucleotides match TRBD1. CDR1 is LGHNA and CDR2 is YSLEER in the germline V gene. The V segment lost 2 bases and the J segment 11 bases; nucleotides outside the gene matches: 9. There are 15 residues in the CDR3. This CDR3 is CASSQNRQGVGKLFF. CDR3 bases: TGCGCCAGCAGCCAAAATAGACAGGGGGTGGGGAAACTGTTTTTT.

The V gene is TRBV28, the J gene TRBJ1-4, with a weak D call TRBD1 (5 bases). V lost 3 bases, J lost 2 bases, and 16 bases lay in between. Germline lookup yields CDR1 MDHEN and CDR2 SYDVKM. This CDR3 has 17 amino acids. The CDR3 sequence: CASSLVDGGDTNEKLFF. Written as DNA, the CDR3 is TGTGCCAGCAGTTTGGTGGACGGGGGGGACACTAATGAAAAACTGTTTTTT.

This chain uses TRBV27 with TRBJ2-7; TRBD1 matches at 7 bases. The CDR3 is 14 amino acids. Germline CDR1 is MNHEY and CDR2 is SMNVEV (reference sequence). Trimming at V came to 4 bases and at J to 5 bases, leaving 8 bases not matched to a gene. The CDR3 region is CASSSNRGRNEQYF. In nucleotides, the CDR3 is TGTGCCAGCAGTTCTAACAGGGGTAGGAACGAGCAGTACTTC.

To note about this clone: An end of the junction does not agree with germline; a read error may underlie this. V and J are TRBV7-9 and TRBJ2-1; 8 positions agree with TRBD1. CDR1 and CDR2 (germline): SEHNR, FQNEAQ (reference sequence). The CDR3 runs 14 residues. The CDR3 DNA reads TGTGCCAGCAGCTCCGGACAGGGAAGGCATGAGCGGTTCTTC. This gives the protein CASSSGQGRHERFF.

The chain couples TRBV4-1 to TRBJ1-4; 10 nucleotides agree with TRBD1. In germline, CDR1 is MGHRA, CDR2 YSYEKL. Germline trimming cut 4 bases from V and 7 bases from J; bases unmatched to any gene: 3. The CDR3 totals 14 residues. The CDR3 nucleotides read TGCGCCAGCAGCCTGGGACAGGGGATTGAAAAACTGTTTTTT. Amino acids: CASSLGQGIEKLFF.

This clone has just one count. The genes are TRBV19 and TRBJ2-3, with 9 positions matching TRBD1. The V gene end was trimmed by 4 bases and the J gene end by 1 base; junction bases not matched to a gene: 6. The CDR3 runs to 16 residues. The germline gives CDR1 LNHDA, CDR2 SQIVND (reference sequence). The CDR3 protein is CASSTQGAWGTDTQYF. The CDR3 bases are TGTGCCAGTAGTACACAGGGGGCGTGGGGCACAGATACGCAGTATTTT.

The chain carries TRBV30 and TRBJ1-5; possibly TRBD1 for D (5 bases). The V gene lost 5 bases and the J gene lost 5 bases, with 16 bases spanning the gap. CDR1 and CDR2 (germline): GTSNPN, SVGIG (reference sequence). The CDR3 spans 14 residues. CDR3 in amino acids: CAWSPGRDYQPQHF. For the CDR3, the DNA is TGTGCCTGGTCCCCGGGACGGGACTATCAGCCCCAGCATTTT.

CDR3 DNA sequence: TGTGCCAGCAGTTTACAGGGGCCCACCGGGGAGCTGTTTTTT. Translated: CASSLQGPTGELFF. The rearrangement links TRBV27 to TRBJ2-2, with D possibly matching TRBD1 (6 bases). The CDR3 has 14 amino acids. V was trimmed by 2 bases and J by 4 bases, leaving 8 bases between them. Per germline, CDR1 MNHEY and CDR2 SMNVEV (reference sequence).

The J gene is TRBJ2-7, the V gene TRBV11-3; D gene ambiguous. The V gene's germline CDR1 is SGHNT and CDR2 YENEEA. Trimming cost V 0 bases and J 2 bases, with 11 bases left between them. The CDR3 length is 15 residues. CDR3 amino acids: CASSLDLAVPYEQYF. The CDR3 DNA sequence: TGTGCCAGCAGCTTAGATCTGGCAGTACCCTACGAGCAGTACTTC.

This clone was counted between two and nine times. V usage is TRBV10-3 and J usage is TRBJ2-7; 9 bases match TRBD1. Germline V CDR1 and CDR2: ENHRY, SYGVKD. Trimming at V came to 4 bases and at J to 2 bases, leaving 6 bases not matched to a gene. The CDR3 spans 15 residues. The DNA for the CDR3 is TGTGCCATCAGTGGGGGGACAGGGAGGACCTACGAGCAGTACTTC. It codes for CAISGGTGRTYEQYF.

The chain combines TRBV7-2 with TRBJ2-7, with 9 positions matching TRBD2. J was trimmed by 7 bases and V by 5 bases; bases with no gene match: 15. Germline V gene sequence: CDR1 SGHTA, CDR2 FQGNSA. The CDR3 is 16 residues long. DNA of the CDR3: TGTGCCAGCAGCCCGCCAGGGGCGGGGGGGCCCCGAGAGCAGTACTTC. Translation gives CASSPPGAGGPREQYF.

V and J are TRBV4-3 and TRBJ1-2; maybe TRBD1 (6 bases). This CDR3 contains 16 residues. Germline V CDR1 and CDR2: LGHNA, YSLEER. V lost 1 base to trimming and J lost 4 bases, with 16 bases between them. CDR3 sequence: CASSQVRGGLVYGYTF. As DNA, the CDR3 is TGCGCCAGCAGCCAAGTTCGGGGGGGGCTGGTCTATGGCTACACCTTC.

CDR3 residues: CASRMTGADEQYF. The DNA for the CDR3 is TGTGCCAGCAGGATGACAGGGGCCGACGAGCAGTACTTC. This chain connects TRBV6-1 to TRBJ2-5; TRBD1 matches 8 bases. The end of the DNA aligns better with TRBJ2-7, so the J call may be wrong. This CDR3 region has 13 residues. Per the germline V gene, CDR1 is MNHNS and CDR2 is SASEGT.

V usage is TRBV13 and J usage is TRBJ2-7, with 8 positions matching TRBD1. V trimming: 1 base; J trimming: 5 bases; junction bases outside the gene matches: 4. The length of the CDR3 is 14 residues. CDR1 and CDR2 from the germline V gene are PRHDT and FYEKMQ (reference sequence). The CDR3 protein is CASSLAQGVNEQYF. CDR3 sequence (DNA): TGTGCCAGCAGCTTAGCACAGGGGGTTAACGAGCAGTACTTC.